Each of the 15 T cell receptor beta chains below was sequenced from the same sample in a study of OX40 agonist ivuxolimab in advanced cancers. Some clones are missing from TCRdb's copy, which holds only in-frame ones; the method was immunoSEQ multiplex PCR. Of approximately 58,000 clones listed, roughly three quarters are singletons. The source material was CD4+ or CD8+ T cells sorted from blood, sampled in a trial of the OX40 agonist ivuxolimab. The receptors stem from an adult with an advanced solid tumor such as melanoma, head and neck, liver or kidney cancer.

CDR3 loop: CASSQDITGLNSPLHF. In DNA, the CDR3 is TGTGCCAGCAGCCAAGATATAACGGGGTTAAATTCACCCCTCCACTTT. This chain uses TRBV4-2 with TRBJ1-6; no firm D call. CDR1 LGHNA and CDR2 YNFKEQ come from the germline V gene. Between the trimmed V and J ends, which lost 0 bases and 7 bases, there was a span of 13 bases. This CDR3 is built from 16 residues.

The V call is TRBV18, the J call TRBJ2-1; possibly TRBD2 for D (6 bases). V gave up 6 bases and J gave up 6 bases, with 15 bases separating them. Germline-derived CDR1 and CDR2 are KGHSH and LQKENI. There are 14 residues in the CDR3. The CDR3 here is CASSRLGSSNEQFF. CDR3 DNA sequence: TGTGCCAGCTCTCGACTAGGGTCATCCAATGAGCAGTTCTTC.

A single count supports this clone. This chain uses TRBV2 with TRBJ1-2, with D possibly TRBD1 on 5 matching bases. The length of the CDR3 is 15 residues. V shed 8 bases and J shed 7 bases, with 23 bases lying between them. Germline CDR1 reads SNHLY; CDR2 reads FYNNEI. Here the CDR3 reads CASDTGEANYRGYTF. The CDR3 bases are TGTGCCAGCGACACGGGGGAAGCGAACTATCGTGGCTACACCTTC.

The CDR3 reads CASSTITGGHGYEQYF. The CDR3 DNA follows: TGTGCCAGCAGTACGATAACAGGGGGTCATGGCTACGAGCAGTACTTC. J is TRBJ2-7 and V is TRBV28; TRBD1 matches at 8 bases. The junction had 12 bases not matched to a gene; V was cut back by 5 bases and J by 3 bases. Germline CDR1 MDHEN, CDR2 SYDVKM. This CDR3 comprises 16 residues. The full variable domain, its missing parts supplied by reference TRBV28 and TRBJ2-7, is DVKVTQSSRYLVKRTGEKVFLECVQDMDHENMFWYRQDPGLGLRLIYFSYDVKMKEKGDIPEGYSVSREKKERFSLILESASTNQTSMYLCASSTITGGHGYEQYFGPGTRLTVT.

J is TRBJ1-5 and V is TRBV7-9; D gene unclear. The CDR3 runs to 16 residues. V gave up 1 base and J gave up 5 bases, with 15 bases separating them. Germline-derived CDR1 and CDR2 are SEHNR and FQNEAQ (reference sequence). The CDR3 protein is CASSLDHANVYQPQHF. The CDR3 DNA reads as TGTGCCAGCAGCTTAGATCACGCGAACGTTTATCAGCCCCAGCATTTT.

V usage is TRBV7-9 and J usage is TRBJ2-2; D remains ambiguous. The V end lost 3 bases, the J end lost 6 bases, and 5 bases lay between the germline ends. This CDR3 comprises 12 residues. In germline, CDR1 is SEHNR, CDR2 FQNEAQ (reference sequence). CDR3 bases: TGTGCCAGCAGCTTTCCTCCCGGGGAGCTGTTTTTT. Translation: CASSFPPGELFF.

This chain joins TRBV5-4 and TRBJ2-1, with D uncertain. The CDR3 spans 13 residues. Trimming shortened V by 0 bases and J by 8 bases, and 9 bases separated the two germline ends. CDR1 SGHNT and CDR2 YYREEE come from the germline V gene (reference sequence). The CDR3 spells CASSLDFDYEQFF. The CDR3 DNA reads TGTGCCAGCAGCTTGGACTTCGATTATGAGCAGTTCTTC.

This chain connects TRBV5-6 to TRBJ1-3; D ambiguous. Germline-derived CDR1 and CDR2 are SGHDT and YYEEEE. The CDR3 sequence is 14 residues long. Trimming pared 0 bases from V and 0 bases from J, leaving 4 bases between. The CDR3: CASSLGGSGNTIYF. CDR3 coding DNA: TGTGCCAGCAGCTTGGGGGGCTCTGGAAACACCATATATTTT.

This CDR3 reads CASSSQVGPREKLFF. CDR3 in DNA: TGTGCCAGCAGCTCTCAGGTCGGGCCTCGGGAAAAACTGTTTTTT. The chain employs TRBV7-9 and TRBJ1-4; D unclear. Germline V gene sequence: CDR1 SEHNR, CDR2 FQNEAQ (reference sequence). This CDR3 region has 15 residues. Trimming removed 4 bases at V and 8 bases at J, with 17 bases between.

The V and J genes are TRBV28 and TRBJ2-7, with 10 bases aligning to TRBD1. V dropped 3 bases and J dropped 6; count of bases not matched to a gene: 2. Germline CDR1 and CDR2: MDHEN and SYDVKM. The CDR3 is made up of 13 amino acids. The CDR3 DNA reads TGTGCCAGCAGTTTGGGACAGGGGATCGAGCAGTACTTC. Translation gives CASSLGQGIEQYF. The full variable domain, its missing parts supplied by reference TRBV28 and TRBJ2-7, is DVKVTQSSRYLVKRTGEKVFLECVQDMDHENMFWYRQDPGLGLRLIYFSYDVKMKEKGDIPEGYSVSREKKERFSLILESASTNQTSMYLCASSLGQGIEQYFGPGTRLTVT.

This clone was counted between two and nine times. V usage is TRBV28 and J usage is TRBJ2-7; D is perhaps TRBD1 (6 bases). Trimming cost V 8 bases and J 3 bases, with 11 bases left between them. Germline values: CDR1 MDHEN, CDR2 SYDVKM. This CDR3 region has 12 residues. The DNA of the CDR3 is TGTGCCAGCGGGCAGGGGTACTACGAGCAGTACTTC. Translated: CASGQGYYEQYF.

The genes are TRBV6-1 and TRBJ2-2, with a tentative D call TRBD1 (6 bases). The V end lost 8 bases, the J end lost 4 bases, and 14 bases lay between the germline ends. Germline V gives CDR1 MNHNS, CDR2 SASEGT. The CDR3 consists of 14 residues. The CDR3 loop is CASGQGWGTGELFF. The CDR3 nucleotides are TGTGCCAGCGGCCAGGGGTGGGGCACCGGGGAGCTGTTTTTT.

This rearrangement joins TRBV7-9 to TRBJ2-5; D is uncertain. The CDR3 runs to 12 residues. CDR1 and CDR2 (germline): SEHNR, FQNEAQ (reference sequence). The V end lost 1 base, the J end lost 9 bases, and 9 bases lay between the germline ends. The CDR3 DNA is TGTGCCAGCAGCTTAGACGTTCAGGCCCAGTACTTC. Amino acids: CASSLDVQAQYF.

V and J are TRBV19 and TRBJ2-4, with D perhaps TRBD1 (5 bases). V lost 2 bases and J lost 0, with 8 bases in between. The germline V gene has CDR1 LNHDA and CDR2 SQIVND (reference sequence). This CDR3 comprises 15 residues. DNA for the CDR3: TGTGCCAGTAGTATACAGGGTCAAGCCAAAAACATTCAGTACTTC. As protein: CASSIQGQAKNIQYF.

This clone was seen once. V gene TRBV6-5 combines with J gene TRBJ1-4; no definite D call. CDR3 size: 16 residues. With 2 bases removed from V and 0 bases from J, the gap between germline ends came to 10 bases. Germline values: CDR1 MNHEY, CDR2 SVGAGI. The CDR3 spells CASSYRSVTTNEKLFF. DNA for the CDR3: TGTGCCAGCAGTTACCGATCAGTGACAACTAATGAAAAACTGTTTTTT.